This T cell receptor beta chain is from a study of T-cell reconstitution after alpha-beta-depleted transplantation in children. The CDR3 is 13 residues long. Germline CDR1 reads SGHDT; CDR2 reads YYEEEE. With V trimmed by 4 bases and J by 6 bases, 6 bases remained unmatched. A few counts support this clonotype. Preparation of the TCRbeta library involved a method that used unique molecular identifiers. TCRdb independently ran MiXCR on the PCR reads; one entry per CDR3 protein. The sample includes 250,000 to 350,000 distinct CDR3 sequences, 9.9% of them seen just once. The input for sequencing was PBMCs from the stem cell graft donor, taken from the stem cell graft. The receptor was derived from a human donor who donated a stem cell graft to a child with SCID. This rearrangement joins TRBV5-6 to TRBJ1-1, with 7 bases fitting TRBD1. The CDR3 DNA reads TGTGCCAGCAGCGGAACAGGGGTCCCTGAAGCTTTCTTT. This encodes CASSGTGVPEAFF.